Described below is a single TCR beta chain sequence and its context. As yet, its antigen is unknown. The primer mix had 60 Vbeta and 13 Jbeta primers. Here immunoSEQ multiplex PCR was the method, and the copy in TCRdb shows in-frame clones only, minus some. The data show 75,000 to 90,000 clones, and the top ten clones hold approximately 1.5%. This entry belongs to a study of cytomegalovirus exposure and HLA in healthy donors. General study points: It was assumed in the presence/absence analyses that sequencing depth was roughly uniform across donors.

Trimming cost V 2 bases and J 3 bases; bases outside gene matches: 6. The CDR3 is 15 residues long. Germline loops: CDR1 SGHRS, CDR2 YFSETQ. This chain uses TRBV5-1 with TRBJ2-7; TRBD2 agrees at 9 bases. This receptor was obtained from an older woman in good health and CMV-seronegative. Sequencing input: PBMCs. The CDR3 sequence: CASSFGAGGDYEQYF. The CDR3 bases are TGCGCCAGCAGCTTTGGAGCGGGAGGTGACTACGAGCAGTACTTC.